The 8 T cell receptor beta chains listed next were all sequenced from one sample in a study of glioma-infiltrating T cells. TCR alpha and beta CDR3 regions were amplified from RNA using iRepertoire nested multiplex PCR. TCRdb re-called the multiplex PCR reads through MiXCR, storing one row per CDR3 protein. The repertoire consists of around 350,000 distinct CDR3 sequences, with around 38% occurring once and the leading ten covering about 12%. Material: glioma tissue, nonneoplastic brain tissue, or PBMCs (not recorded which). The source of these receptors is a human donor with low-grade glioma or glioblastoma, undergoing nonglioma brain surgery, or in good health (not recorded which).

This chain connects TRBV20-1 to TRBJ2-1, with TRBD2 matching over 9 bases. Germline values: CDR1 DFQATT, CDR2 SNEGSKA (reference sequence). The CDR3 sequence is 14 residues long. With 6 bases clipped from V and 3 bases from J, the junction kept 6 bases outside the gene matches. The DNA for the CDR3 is TGCAGTGCCATAGCGGGAGCGGACTACAATGAGCAGTTCTTC. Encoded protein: CSAIAGADYNEQFF.

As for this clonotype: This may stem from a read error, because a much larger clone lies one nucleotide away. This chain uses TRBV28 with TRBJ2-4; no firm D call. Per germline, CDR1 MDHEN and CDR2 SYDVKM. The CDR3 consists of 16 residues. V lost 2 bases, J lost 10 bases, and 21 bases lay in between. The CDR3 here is CASSLRRLDVIKIQYF. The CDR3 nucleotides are TGTGCCAGCAGTTTACGAAGACTGGACGTGATTAAGATTCAGTACTTC.

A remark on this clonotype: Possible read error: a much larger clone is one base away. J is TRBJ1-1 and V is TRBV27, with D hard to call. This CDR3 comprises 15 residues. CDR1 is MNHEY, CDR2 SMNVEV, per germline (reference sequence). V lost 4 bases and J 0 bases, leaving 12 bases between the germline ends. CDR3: CASSSPWTMNTEAFF. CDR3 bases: TGTGCCAGCAGTTCCCCCTGGACGATGAACACTGAAGCTTTCTTT.

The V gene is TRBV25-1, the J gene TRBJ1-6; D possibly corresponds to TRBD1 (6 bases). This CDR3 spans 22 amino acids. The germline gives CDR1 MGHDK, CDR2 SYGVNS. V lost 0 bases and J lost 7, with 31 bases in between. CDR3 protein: CASSEYPPRGRDPLHGNSPLHF. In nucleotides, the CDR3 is TGTGCCAGCAGTGAATATCCCCCCCGGGGGCGAGACCCGCTGCATGGGAATTCACCCCTCCACTTT. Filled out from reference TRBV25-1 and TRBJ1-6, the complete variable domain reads EADIYQTPRYLVIGTGKKITLECSQTMGHDKMYWYQQDPGMELHLIHYSYGVNSTEKGDLSSESTVSRIRTEHFPLTLESARPSHTSQYLCASSEYPPRGRDPLHGNSPLHFGNGTRLTVT.

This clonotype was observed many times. The CDR3 reads CASSLTKTYTDTQYF. DNA for the CDR3: TGTGCCAGCAGTTTAACAAAGACCTACACAGATACGCAGTATTTT. V and J are TRBV27 and TRBJ2-3; D not certain. Germline CDR1 is MNHEY and CDR2 is SMNVEV (reference sequence). The CDR3 runs to 15 residues. V was trimmed by 2 bases and J by 2 bases, leaving 11 bases between them.

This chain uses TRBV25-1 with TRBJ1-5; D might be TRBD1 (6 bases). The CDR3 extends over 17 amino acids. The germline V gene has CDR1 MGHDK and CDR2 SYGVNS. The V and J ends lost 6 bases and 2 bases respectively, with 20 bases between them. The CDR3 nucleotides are TGTGCCAGCAGGCATGGGGGCCCTTCTAGCGGCAATCAGCCCCAGCATTTT. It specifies CASRHGGPSSGNQPQHF.

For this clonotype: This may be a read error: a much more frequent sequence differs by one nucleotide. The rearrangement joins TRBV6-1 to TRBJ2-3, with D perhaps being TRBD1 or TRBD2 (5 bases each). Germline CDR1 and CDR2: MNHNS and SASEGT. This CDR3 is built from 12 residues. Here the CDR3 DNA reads TGTGCCAGCTTCCAGGGAGCCTACTCTCCGTGTTTT. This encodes CASFQGAYSPCF.

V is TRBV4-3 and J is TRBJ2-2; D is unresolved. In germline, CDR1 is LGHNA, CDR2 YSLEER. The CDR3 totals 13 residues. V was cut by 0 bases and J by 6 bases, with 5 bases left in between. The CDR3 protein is CASSQETAGELFF. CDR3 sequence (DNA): TGCGCCAGCAGCCAAGAGACTGCCGGGGAGCTGTTTTTT.